The 30 T cell receptor beta chains in this list originate from one sample, sequenced in a study of CD8 T cells in Susac syndrome. RNA in amounts of about 0.5 to 1 ug was reverse transcribed with random hexamers. TCRdb re-analysed the immunoSEQ multiplex PCR reads in MiXCR, keeping a single row per CDR3 protein. Of approximately 68,000 distinct CDR3 sequences listed, about 95% are singletons. The sample taken for sequencing was CD8+ T cells from PBMCs. The receptors originated from a human donor with multiple sclerosis.

The V gene is TRBV6-5, the J gene TRBJ2-1; TRBD2 matches 7 bases. With 2 bases clipped from V and 7 bases from J, the junction kept 2 bases outside the gene matches. CDR3 length: 13 residues. The germline V gene has CDR1 MNHEY and CDR2 SVGAGI. CDR3 region: CASSYGLGNEQFF. Written as DNA, the CDR3 is TGTGCCAGCAGTTACGGACTAGGGAATGAGCAGTTCTTC.

The chain recombines TRBV4-1 with TRBJ2-1, with 7 positions matching TRBD1. This CDR3 spans 17 amino acids. CDR1 MGHRA and CDR2 YSYEKL come from the germline V gene. Trimming at V came to 4 bases and at J to 5 bases, leaving 14 bases not matched to a gene. The CDR3 is CASSLSPGQEWNNEQFF. The CDR3 DNA reads TGCGCCAGCAGCCTCTCCCCTGGACAGGAGTGGAACAATGAGCAGTTCTTC.

The CDR3 DNA sequence: TGTGCCAGCTCACCAAAGGCAGCTACCTCTGGAAACACCATATATTTT. It yields the protein CASSPKAATSGNTIYF. The V gene is TRBV18, the J gene TRBJ1-3; D is unclear. V gave up 2 bases and J gave up 0 bases, with 11 bases separating them. The germline V gene encodes CDR1 KGHSH and CDR2 LQKENI. The CDR3 is 16 amino acids.

The chain combines TRBV4-1 with TRBJ1-1, with no clear D. The CDR3 is made up of 17 amino acids. V lost 0 bases and J 2 bases, leaving 16 bases between the germline ends. Looked up from germline, CDR1 is MGHRA and CDR2 is YSYEKL. CDR3 sequence reads: CASSQDPAPPANTEAFF. CDR3 sequence (DNA): TGCGCCAGCAGCCAAGATCCAGCCCCCCCAGCTAACACTGAAGCTTTCTTT.

The V call is TRBV11-2, the J call TRBJ2-7, with a tentative D call TRBD1 (5 bases). The germline gives CDR1 SGHAT, CDR2 FQNNGV. Trimming took off 5 bases at V and 6 bases at J, with 11 bases between the two ends. The CDR3 runs 12 residues. The CDR3 DNA sequence: TGTGCCAGCAGCCTCGACAGCCTCGAGCAGTACTTC. This gives the protein CASSLDSLEQYF.

This clonotype was observed a single time. The chain has TRBV2 and TRBJ2-5; no definite D call. V dropped 7 bases and J dropped 1 base, with 7 bases sitting between them. This CDR3 has 12 residues. Germline V gene sequence: CDR1 SNHLY, CDR2 FYNNEI. In DNA, the CDR3 is TGTGCCAGCAAGGGTTTCCAAGAGACCCAGTACTTC. Its translation: CASKGFQETQYF.

This sequence joins TRBV24-1 and TRBJ2-2; D might be TRBD1 (5 bases). V was shortened by 4 bases and J by 2 bases, with 10 bases between the two germline ends. The CDR3 length is 15 residues. Germline CDR1 reads KGHDR; CDR2 reads SFDVKD. The CDR3 spells CATSEGAVNTGELFF. In DNA form, the CDR3 reads TGTGCCACCAGTGAAGGGGCGGTCAACACCGGGGAGCTGTTTTTT.

The chain has TRBV5-1 and TRBJ1-1, with D hard to call. V shed 4 bases and J shed 0 bases, with 13 bases lying between them. CDR3 length: 15 amino acids. Germline V gene data show CDR1 as SGHRS and CDR2 as YFSETQ. The CDR3 spells CASSIVGSLNTEAFF. For the CDR3, the DNA is TGCGCCAGCAGCATAGTGGGGTCGTTGAACACTGAAGCTTTCTTT.

Of note for this clonotype: One junction end does not reproduce the germline sequence, and a read error may be involved. The chain recombines TRBV10-3 with TRBJ2-7; 8 nucleotides agree with TRBD1. CDR3 length: 12 amino acids. Germline V gene data show CDR1 as ENHRY and CDR2 as SYGVKD. CDR3: CATYGQGYELYF. In DNA form, the CDR3 reads TGTGCCACCTACGGACAGGGCTACGAGCTGTACTTC.

The rearrangement joins TRBV15 to TRBJ1-1; no clear D. The CDR3 consists of 14 residues. Germline V gene lookup returns CDR1 LNHNV and CDR2 YYDKDF (reference sequence). Trimming took 0 bases from V and 1 from J, leaving 6 bases between them. The chain's CDR3 is CATSRDRGNTEAFF. The CDR3 DNA reads TGTGCCACCAGCAGAGATCGAGGGAACACTGAAGCTTTCTTT.

V usage is TRBV27 and J usage is TRBJ2-7, with 11 nucleotides matching TRBD1. Trimming took 2 bases from V and 5 from J; bases not matched to a gene: 2. This CDR3 region has 14 residues. Germline CDR1 reads MNHEY; CDR2 reads SMNVEV (reference sequence). Here the CDR3 DNA reads TGTGCCAGCAGTTTAGGGACAGGGGGGGACGAGCAGTACTTC. Translation gives CASSLGTGGDEQYF.

This chain links TRBV7-9 with TRBJ2-7; tentatively, D is TRBD1 or TRBD2 (5 bases each). V was shortened by 5 bases and J by 2 bases, with 16 bases between the two germline ends. The CDR3 runs to 15 residues. CDR1 SEHNR and CDR2 FQNEAQ come from the germline V gene (reference sequence). CDR3: CASSQSAGTTYEQYF. In nucleotides, the CDR3 is TGTGCCAGCAGCCAGAGTGCTGGGACGACCTACGAGCAGTACTTC.

This rearrangement joins TRBV27 to TRBJ2-7, with 9 bases identical to TRBD2. V lost 5 bases to trimming and J lost 1 base; unmatched junction nucleotides: 9. Germline lookup yields CDR1 MNHEY and CDR2 SMNVEV (reference sequence). This CDR3 comprises 16 residues. CDR3 sequence (DNA): TGTGCCAGCAGTGCAGAGACTAGCGGCGCATCCTACGAGCAGTACTTC. Amino acids: CASSAETSGASYEQYF.

The chain has TRBV5-4 and TRBJ2-1; TRBD1 aligns across 9 bases. The CDR3 sequence is 15 residues long. V lost 1 base to trimming and J lost 5 bases; unmatched junction nucleotides: 4. Germline lookup yields CDR1 SGHNT and CDR2 YYREEE (reference sequence). CDR3 DNA sequence: TGTGCCAGCAGCTTGCCGGGACAGGGCAACAATGAGCAGTTCTTC. Protein product: CASSLPGQGNNEQFF.

The gene calls are TRBV25-1 and TRBJ1-5, with 8 bases fitting TRBD1. Germline V gene lookup returns CDR1 MGHDK and CDR2 SYGVNS. The CDR3 runs to 14 residues. The V segment lost 8 bases and the J segment 6 bases; nucleotides outside the gene matches: 9. In DNA form, the CDR3 reads TGTGCCAGCGGAGGACAGGGTATCGCTCAGCCCCAGCATTTT. Encoded protein: CASGGQGIAQPQHF.

Here the CDR3 DNA reads TGTGCCTGGAGTGGATTAGGGGACTCGAATGAAAAACTGTTTTTT. This translates into CAWSGLGDSNEKLFF. The chain uses TRBV30 and TRBJ1-4; a weak D match, TRBD1 (5 bases). Germline CDR1 reads GTSNPN; CDR2 reads SVGIG (reference sequence). CDR3 length: 15 amino acids. The V gene lost 1 base and the J gene lost 5 bases, with 14 bases spanning the gap.

Only a few counts were recorded for this clonotype. The chain uses TRBV4-1 and TRBJ1-1; D call uncertain. This CDR3 region has 12 residues. The V end was cut by 3 bases, the J end by 2 bases, with 4 bases between. Germline loops: CDR1 MGHRA, CDR2 YSYEKL. The CDR3 DNA reads as TGCGCCAGCAGCCAGTCCAACACTGAAGCTTTCTTT. Its protein product is CASSQSNTEAFF.

The chain joins TRBV27 to TRBJ1-2; a weak D match, TRBD1 (6 bases). CDR3 size: 12 residues. Germline CDR1 is MNHEY and CDR2 is SMNVEV (reference sequence). The V end lost 6 bases, the J end lost 7 bases, and 12 bases lay between the germline ends. DNA for the CDR3: TGTGCCAGCAGAACAGGGTCTCGTGGCTACACCTTC. Residues: CASRTGSRGYTF.

A word on this clonotype: The germline gene is not matched at one end of the junction; a read error may be the cause. V usage is TRBV29-1 and J usage is TRBJ2-1; D unclear. The CDR3 length is 12 residues. Per the germline V gene, CDR1 is SQVTM and CDR2 is ANQGSEA. The DNA of the CDR3 is TGCAGCGTTTTTGACTCCCACAATGAGCAGTTCTTC. It encodes CSVFDSHNEQFF.

The V call is TRBV6-6, the J call TRBJ1-3, with D unclear. V was clipped by 0 bases and J by 4 bases, with 4 bases between them. The length of the CDR3 is 13 residues. CDR1 MNHNY and CDR2 SVGAGI come from the germline V gene (reference sequence). CDR3 nucleotide sequence: TGTGCCAGCAGTTACTCGGCCGGAAACACCATATATTTT. Translation: CASSYSAGNTIYF.

This chain links TRBV12-3 or TRBV12-4 with TRBJ1-2; 7 bases are shared with TRBD1. The CDR3 spans 12 residues. The J segment lost 5 bases and the V segment lost 6 bases, leaving 3 bases of the junction unmatched. In DNA, the CDR3 is TGTGCCAGCAGCGCAGGGGGTTATGGCTACACCTTC. It translates to CASSAGGYGYTF.

The gene calls are TRBV5-1 and TRBJ1-2, with D unresolved. Germline V gene sequence: CDR1 SGHRS, CDR2 YFSETQ. Trimming stripped 0 bases from V and 4 bases from J, with 10 bases between. The CDR3 has 14 residues. The CDR3 region is CASSLEPARYGYTF. In nucleotides, the CDR3 is TGCGCCAGCAGCTTGGAACCCGCGCGCTATGGCTACACCTTC.

The chain couples TRBV4-1 to TRBJ1-1; D gene ambiguous. Germline CDR1 is MGHRA and CDR2 is YSYEKL. The germline V and J ends were trimmed by 1 base and 2 bases, with 11 bases remaining between them. The CDR3 consists of 15 residues. The CDR3 bases are TGCGCCAGCAGCCAAGTAGGAGGATTCAACACTGAAGCTTTCTTT. It yields the protein CASSQVGGFNTEAFF.

The rearrangement joins TRBV13 to TRBJ2-3; TRBD2 aligns across 9 bases. The trim removed 0 bases at V and 1 base at J, leaving 11 bases unmatched. The germline V gene has CDR1 PRHDT and CDR2 FYEKMQ (reference sequence). The CDR3 runs to 19 residues. This CDR3 reads CASSLGRGASGTGTDTQYF. The DNA for the CDR3 is TGTGCCAGCAGCTTAGGCAGAGGCGCTAGCGGGACTGGCACAGATACGCAGTATTTT.

The V and J genes are TRBV11-1 and TRBJ1-1, with D perhaps matching TRBD1 (6 bases). V lost 4 bases to trimming and J lost 4 bases, with 13 bases between them. The CDR3 spans 14 residues. From germline, CDR1 is SGHAT and CDR2 FQDESV (reference sequence). Here the CDR3 reads CASSSDRDTTEAFF. CDR3 bases: TGTGCCAGCAGCTCCGACCGGGACACCACTGAAGCTTTCTTT.

The chain carries TRBV29-1 and TRBJ1-1; D gene ambiguous. V dropped 4 bases and J dropped 4 bases, with 7 bases sitting between them. Germline V gene data show CDR1 as SQVTM and CDR2 as ANQGSEA. This CDR3 is 11 amino acids long. CDR3 sequence: CSVARFTEAFF. The CDR3 nucleotides are TGCAGCGTTGCCAGGTTCACTGAAGCTTTCTTT.

V gene TRBV29-1 combines with J gene TRBJ1-1; no firm D call. V dropped 7 bases and J dropped 4 bases, with 7 bases sitting between them. From germline, CDR1 is SQVTM and CDR2 ANQGSEA. This CDR3 is 10 amino acids long. CDR3 sequence (DNA): TGCAGCGCCGGGAGCACTGAAGCTTTCTTT. It translates to CSAGSTEAFF.

The chain uses TRBV29-1 and TRBJ1-2, with 10 bases identical to TRBD1. Trimming at V came to 5 bases and at J to 7 bases, leaving 13 bases not matched to a gene. This CDR3 is 15 amino acids long. Looked up from germline, CDR1 is SQVTM and CDR2 is ANQGSEA. The CDR3 DNA follows: TGCAGCGTTTATGGAACCGTGGACAGGGGGGGTGGCTACACCTTC. Residues: CSVYGTVDRGGGYTF.

This sequence joins TRBV5-6 and TRBJ2-2; no definite D call. The CDR3 contains 13 residues. Germline V gene data show CDR1 as SGHDT and CDR2 as YYEEEE. V was clipped by 3 bases and J by 4 bases, with 7 bases between them. The CDR3, as DNA: TGTGCCAGCAGCTACCCGTCCACCGGGGAGCTGTTTTTT. Protein: CASSYPSTGELFF.

This chain uses TRBV6-2 or TRBV6-3 with TRBJ2-1, with D perhaps TRBD2 (6 bases). CDR1 is MNHEY and CDR2 is SVGEGT in the germline V gene. The CDR3 sequence is 16 residues long. Between the trimmed V and J ends, which lost 2 bases and 8 bases, there was a span of 19 bases. CDR3 nucleotides: TGTGCCAGCAGTTACAGCAGGACTAACTATGAGGATGAGCAGTTCTTC. This gives the protein CASSYSRTNYEDEQFF.